The clone carrying this TCR beta chain was observed a few times. From the 5' RACE reads, TCRdb called clonotypes with MiXCR, one entry per CDR3 protein. The sample records approximately 13,000 distinct CDR3 sequences, under 20% being singletons. With 2 bases removed from V and 1 base from J, the gap between germline ends came to 6 bases. This CDR3 region has 14 residues. In germline, CDR1 is LGHDT, CDR2 YNNKEL (reference sequence). This specimen belongs to a study of T-cell memory formation after mild COVID-19. The receptor's source is a man younger than 35 who had mild COVID-19 (a few samples of this study predate the infection). Cell type and time point are not known. The rearrangement joins TRBV3-1 to TRBJ1-5; D is undetermined. Sequenced: PBMCs or a T cell subset sorted from them (not recorded which). CDR3 protein: CASSQSLSNQPQHF. In DNA, the CDR3 is TGTGCCAGCAGCCAAAGTTTGAGCAATCAGCCCCAGCATTTT. The full variable domain, rest sourced from reference TRBV3-1 and TRBJ1-5, is DTAVSQTPKYLVTQMGNDKSIKCEQNLGHDTMYWYKQDSKKFLKIMFSYNNKELIINETVPNRFSPKSPDKAHLNLHINSLELGDSAVYFCASSQSLSNQPQHFGDGTRLSIL.